A selection of T cell receptor beta chains follows, all from one sample in a study of T-cell memory formation after mild COVID-19. TCRdb reprocessed the 5' RACE reads with MiXCR, giving one entry per CDR3 protein. Among 300,000 to 400,000 distinct CDR3 sequences listed, about 16% were seen once. The material sequenced was PBMCs or a T cell subset sorted from them (not recorded which). All receptors derive from a man in his late teens or twenties who had mild COVID-19 (a few samples of this study predate the infection). Cell type and time point are not known. Each CDR3 is given with its conserved first and last residue. Clone size is shown for a subset of rows, as once, few, many or a class of expanded clone.

clone size | V gene | CDR3 protein
NA | TRBV5-1 | CASSWGDIDSYEQYF
NA | TRBV4-2 | CASSQDRRGRYYEQYF
NA | TRBV4-1 | CASSQDGEGSGSYNSPLHF
NA | TRBV19 | CASSMSSGSEAFF
few | TRBV7-2 | CASSLGSGRGTQYF
NA | TRBV7-9 | CASSLFQENTEAFF
many | TRBV3-1 | CASSLTGTGNEQFF
few | TRBV12-3/TRBV12-4 | CASSGRLTDTQYF
once | TRBV7-2 | CASSFSSGAPGELFF
few | TRBV4-1 | CASSQQGGEETQYF
NA | TRBV12-3/TRBV12-4 | CASSLSAGKDEQYF
few | TRBV6-6 | CASSYSTSQETQYF
NA | TRBV5-7 | CASSPGVHEQYF
few | TRBV2 | CASSDIGVENTEAFF
few | TRBV9 | CASSSQGLANQPQHF
many | TRBV7-3 | CASRRSGNSPLHF
many | TRBV27 | CASSPIPSAGELFF
few | TRBV12-3/TRBV12-4 | CASVQLTGELFF
NA | TRBV29-1 | CSVAPGGSEAFF
NA | TRBV2 | CASSGWAVTQETQYF
NA | TRBV29-1 | CSVVATGTGDNIQYF
few | TRBV18 | CASSPPSAVSSGNTIYF
NA | TRBV5-1 | CASSLGEATDTQYF
NA | TRBV7-9 | CASTVERRGEAFF
NA | TRBV20-1 | CSAQGWEGYTF
few | TRBV14 | CASSQVRTLIADEQYF